This is a list of T cell receptor beta chains from one sample in a study of T cells after yellow fever vaccination. TCRdb re-analysed the 5' RACE reads in MiXCR, keeping a single row per CDR3 protein. The profile shows approximately 510,000 distinct CDR3 sequences, 21% of them singletons. This material consisted of PBMCs, taken more than 20 days after the first yellow fever vaccination. The receptors stem from a man aged 18 to 29 who received the YFV17D yellow fever vaccine. The CDR3 runs from the conserved cysteine through the conserved F or W. A D gene is named only where the DNA matches it firmly. Some rows have no size entry. The others give once, few or many, or a class for an expanded clone.

>few|TRBV30|13|TRBD1|TRBJ1-6
CAWSPGGNSPLHF
TGTGCCTGGAGTCCAGGGGGGAATTCACCCCTCCACTTT
>-|TRBV7-3|13|-|TRBJ2-3
CASGSTNTDTQYF
TGTGCCAGCGGGAGTACAAACACAGATACGCAGTATTTT
>-|TRBV20-1|15|-|TRBJ1-6
CSAKPAGVNNSPLHF
TGCAGTGCTAAGCCCGCTGGGGTTAATAATTCACCCCTCCACTTT
>-|TRBV7-9|17|TRBD1|TRBJ2-1
CASSLWTGKINNNEQFF
TGTGCCAGCAGCTTGTGGACAGGAAAAATTAATAACAATGAGCAGTTCTTC
>few|TRBV12-3/TRBV12-4|16|-|TRBJ1-5
CASSFQAAASNQPQHF
TGTGCCAGCAGTTTCCAGGCGGCGGCGAGCAATCAGCCCCAGCATTTT
>-|TRBV18|13|-|TRBJ1-1
CASSPGTRSAAFF
TGTGCCAGCTCACCTGGTACCCGGTCGGCGGCTTTCTTT
>-|TRBV24-1|16|TRBD1|TRBJ2-7
CATSDLGRDSSYEQYF
TGTGCCACCAGTGATTTGGGACGGGACAGTTCCTACGAGCAGTACTTC
>-|TRBV27|15|-|TRBJ2-1
CASSSTRSSYNEQFF
TGTGCCAGCAGTTCTACGAGGAGCTCCTACAATGAGCAGTTCTTC
>-|TRBV10-3|12|-|TRBJ1-6
CAISASLSPLHF
TGTGCCATCAGCGCAAGCCTTTCACCCCTCCACTTT
>once|TRBV25-1|16|-|TRBJ1-6
CASRNPGEGKGSPLHF
TGTGCCAGCAGGAACCCGGGTGAGGGAAAGGGGTCACCCCTCCACTTT
>-|TRBV18|14|-|TRBJ1-1
CASSPSTGNTEAFF
TGTGCCAGCTCACCCTCGACGGGGAACACTGAAGCTTTCTTT
>-|TRBV5-1|14|-|TRBJ2-2
CASSEGRGVGELFF
TGCGCCAGCAGCGAGGGGCGGGGAGTCGGGGAGCTGTTTTTT
>few|TRBV12-3/TRBV12-4|14|TRBD1|TRBJ2-5
CASSRDSTQETQYF
TGTGCCAGCAGTCGGGACAGCACCCAAGAGACCCAGTACTTC
>-|TRBV10-3|15|TRBD2|TRBJ2-2
CAIMGLAENTGELFF
TGTGCCATCATGGGACTAGCAGAGAACACCGGGGAGCTGTTTTTT
>-|TRBV29-1|14|TRBD1|TRBJ2-7
CSVEDGTGLGEQYF
TGCAGCGTTGAGGATGGGACAGGGCTCGGCGAGCAGTACTTC
>many|TRBV7-9|16|-|TRBJ1-1
CASSLMYILENTEAFF
TGTGCCAGCAGCTTAATGTACATTTTGGAGAACACTGAAGCTTTCTTT
>few|TRBV7-2|13|-|TRBJ2-7
CATSAGPNYEQYF
TGTGCCACCTCCGCGGGACCGAACTACGAGCAGTACTTC
>many|TRBV5-1|16|-|TRBJ2-3
CASSPRYGNPTDTQYF
TGCGCCAGCAGCCCCCGCTACGGAAACCCCACAGATACGCAGTATTTT
>-|TRBV10-3|14|TRBD1|TRBJ2-5
CAISQQGSEETQYF
TGTGCCATCAGTCAACAGGGGTCAGAAGAGACCCAGTACTTC
>-|TRBV28|14|-|TRBJ2-1
CASSFPGAGNEQFF
TGTGCCAGCAGTTTTCCGGGGGCAGGGAATGAGCAGTTCTTC
>few|TRBV25-1|16|-|TRBJ2-7
CASSEFSGGLMDEQYF
TGTGCCAGCAGTGAATTCTCCGGGGGCCTTATGGACGAGCAGTACTTC
>-|TRBV20-1|15|-|TRBJ1-1
CSARSPWQGRAEAFF
TGCAGTGCTAGGTCACCCTGGCAGGGGAGGGCTGAAGCTTTCTTT
>-|TRBV5-5|14|-|TRBJ2-3
CASSFWGGTDTQYF
TGTGCCAGCAGCTTCTGGGGAGGCACAGATACGCAGTATTTT
>-|TRBV28|13|-|TRBJ2-1
CASSRFQNNEQFF
TGTGCCAGCAGTAGGTTCCAAAACAATGAGCAGTTCTTC
>-|TRBV4-1|18|TRBD2|TRBJ2-3
CASSPDTGGRGPTDTQYF
TGCGCCAGCAGCCCCGACACGGGAGGGAGGGGCCCCACAGATACGCAGTATTTT
>-|TRBV20-1|15|TRBD2|TRBJ2-5
CSASGISGDKETQYF
TGCAGTGCTAGTGGAATAAGCGGGGATAAGGAGACCCAGTACTTC
>-|TRBV6-2/TRBV6-3|12|-|TRBJ1-5
CASRVGGQPQHF
TGTGCCAGCAGGGTGGGTGGTCAGCCCCAGCATTTT
>-|TRBV7-3|14|-|TRBJ2-3
CASSFSGGRDTQYF
TGTGCCAGCAGCTTCAGTGGGGGGAGAGATACGCAGTATTTT
>-|TRBV12-3/TRBV12-4|16|TRBD2|TRBJ2-5
CASSSTSGGAVETQYF
TGTGCCAGCAGTTCCACTAGCGGGGGGGCCGTAGAGACCCAGTACTTC
>few|TRBV5-1|13|-|TRBJ2-1
CASSFPRGNEQFF
TGCGCCAGCAGCTTCCCCAGGGGTAATGAGCAGTTCTTC
>few|TRBV28|13|-|TRBJ1-5
CASSANRDQPQHF
TGTGCCAGCAGTGCAAACAGGGACCAGCCCCAGCATTTT
>few|TRBV20-1|16|-|TRBJ2-5
CSASPGRKAPQETQYF
TGCAGTGCTAGCCCAGGCCGGAAAGCACCTCAAGAGACCCAGTACTTC
>-|TRBV12-3/TRBV12-4|16|TRBD2|TRBJ2-5
CASSLSLAGGWQTQYF
TGTGCCAGCAGTTTGTCGCTAGCGGGGGGGTGGCAGACCCAGTACTTC
>few|TRBV7-2|14|-|TRBJ2-5
CASSLGQGYDTQYF
TGTGCCAGCAGCTTAGGCCAGGGGTACGATACCCAGTACTTC
>few|TRBV5-8|15|-|TRBJ1-2
CASIIKTGTNYGYTF
TGTGCCAGCATCATTAAAACGGGAACTAACTATGGCTACACCTTC
>few|TRBV12-3/TRBV12-4|12|-|TRBJ2-2
CASTLNQGELFF
TGTGCCAGCACCCTAAACCAGGGGGAGCTGTTTTTT
>few|TRBV5-1|18|TRBD2|TRBJ2-1
CASSPGLAGGLNVDEQFF
TGCGCCAGCAGCCCGGGACTAGCGGGGGGGCTTAATGTTGATGAGCAGTTCTTC
>-|TRBV2|12|-|TRBJ2-3
CASSEVRSTQYF
TGTGCCAGCAGTGAGGTCCGAAGCACGCAGTATTTT
>many|TRBV5-1|15|-|TRBJ1-4
CASSLASQEGEKLFF
TGCGCCAGCAGCTTGGCCAGCCAGGAGGGAGAAAAACTGTTTTTT
>once|TRBV28|16|TRBD2|TRBJ2-1
CASRDTSGGFDNEQFF
TGTGCCAGCAGGGATACTAGCGGGGGGTTCGACAATGAGCAGTTCTTC
>-|TRBV4-3|16|-|TRBJ1-6
CASSQVWGVGSSPLHF
TGCGCCAGCAGCCAAGTTTGGGGAGTGGGAAGTTCACCCCTCCACTTT
>-|TRBV6-5|13|-|TRBJ2-3
CASSYEGGSTQYF
TGTGCCAGCAGTTATGAGGGGGGTAGTACGCAGTATTTT
>-|TRBV7-8|16|-|TRBJ2-1
CASSFLRATTYNEQFF
TGTGCCAGCAGCTTTCTCCGGGCCACGACATACAATGAGCAGTTCTTC
>-|TRBV20-1|11|TRBD1|TRBJ1-1
CRGQGDTEAFF
TGCAGGGGACAGGGGGACACTGAAGCTTTCTTT
>few|TRBV30|17|TRBD1|TRBJ2-2
CAWSPLPGQKNTGELFF
TGTGCCTGGAGTCCCCTTCCGGGACAGAAAAACACCGGGGAGCTGTTTTTT
>-|TRBV6-5|13|-|TRBJ2-2
CASSYWASGELFF
TGTGCCAGCAGTTACTGGGCTAGCGGGGAGCTGTTTTTT
>few|TRBV12-3/TRBV12-4|16|-|TRBJ2-2
CASSPDTPAPTGELFF
TGTGCCAGCAGTCCTGACACTCCTGCTCCCACCGGGGAGCTGTTTTTT
>few|TRBV5-1|14|TRBD2|TRBJ2-1
CASSREGLGNEQFF
TGCGCCAGCAGCCGGGAGGGCCTGGGAAATGAGCAGTTCTTC
>-|TRBV20-1|12|-|TRBJ2-1
CSARQGYNEQFF
TGCAGTGCTAGACAGGGCTACAATGAGCAGTTCTTC
>few|TRBV5-1|13|TRBD1|TRBJ1-6
CASSGTDTSPLHF
TGCGCCAGCAGCGGGACAGACACTTCACCCCTCCACTTT
>-|TRBV20-1|16|TRBD2|TRBJ2-5
CSARLPTSGGGGTQYF
TGCAGTGCTAGACTCCCGACTAGCGGGGGTGGCGGGACCCAGTACTTC
>few|TRBV19|13|-|TRBJ1-5
CASSPGHLQPQHF
TGTGCCAGTAGTCCGGGACATCTTCAGCCCCAGCATTTT
>few|TRBV10-3|12|-|TRBJ1-4
CAISEAEEKLFF
TGTGCCATCAGTGAGGCGGAAGAAAAACTGTTTTTT
>-|TRBV11-3|13|-|TRBJ2-2
CASSSRLGVELFF
TGTGCCAGCAGCTCCCGACTAGGTGTGGAGCTGTTTTTT
>few|TRBV10-3|16|TRBD2|TRBJ2-3
CAISGTAGARTDTQYF
TGTGCCATCAGTGGAACTGCGGGAGCGAGGACAGATACGCAGTATTTT